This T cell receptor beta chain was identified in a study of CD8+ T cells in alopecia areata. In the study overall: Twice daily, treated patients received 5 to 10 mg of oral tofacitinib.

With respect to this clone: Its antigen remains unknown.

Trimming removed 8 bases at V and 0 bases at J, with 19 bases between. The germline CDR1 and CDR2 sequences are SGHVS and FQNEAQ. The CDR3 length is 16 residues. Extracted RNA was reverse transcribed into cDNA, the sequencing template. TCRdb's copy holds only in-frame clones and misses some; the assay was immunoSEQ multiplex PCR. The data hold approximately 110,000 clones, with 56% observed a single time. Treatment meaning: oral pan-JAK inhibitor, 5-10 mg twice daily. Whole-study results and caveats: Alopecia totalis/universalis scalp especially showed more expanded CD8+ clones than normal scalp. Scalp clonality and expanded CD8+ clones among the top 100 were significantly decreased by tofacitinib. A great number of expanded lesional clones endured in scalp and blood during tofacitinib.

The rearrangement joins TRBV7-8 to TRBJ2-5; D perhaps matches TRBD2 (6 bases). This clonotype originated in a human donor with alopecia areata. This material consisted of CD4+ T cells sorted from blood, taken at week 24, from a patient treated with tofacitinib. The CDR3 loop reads CASSPGLGGYQETQYF. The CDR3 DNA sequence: TGTGCCAGCTCCCCGGGATTGGGAGGTTACCAAGAGACCCAGTACTTC.